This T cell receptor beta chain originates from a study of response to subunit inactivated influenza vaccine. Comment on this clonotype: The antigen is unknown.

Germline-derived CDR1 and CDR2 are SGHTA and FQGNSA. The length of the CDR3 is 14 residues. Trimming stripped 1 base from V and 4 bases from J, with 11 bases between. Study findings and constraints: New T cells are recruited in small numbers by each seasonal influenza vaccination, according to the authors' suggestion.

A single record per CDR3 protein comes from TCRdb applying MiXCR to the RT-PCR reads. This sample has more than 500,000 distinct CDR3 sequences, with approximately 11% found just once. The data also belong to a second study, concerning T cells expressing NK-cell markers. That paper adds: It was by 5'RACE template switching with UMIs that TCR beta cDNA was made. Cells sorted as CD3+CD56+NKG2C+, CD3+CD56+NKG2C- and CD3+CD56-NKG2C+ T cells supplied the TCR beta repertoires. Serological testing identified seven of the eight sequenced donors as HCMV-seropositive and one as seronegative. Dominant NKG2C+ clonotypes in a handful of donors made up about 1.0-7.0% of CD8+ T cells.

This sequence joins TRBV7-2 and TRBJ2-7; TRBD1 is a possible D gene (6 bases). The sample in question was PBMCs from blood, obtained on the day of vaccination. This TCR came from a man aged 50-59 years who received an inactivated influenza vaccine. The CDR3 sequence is CASSLEVTGYEQYF. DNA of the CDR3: TGTGCCAGCAGCTTAGAAGTGACAGGTTACGAGCAGTACTTC.